Presented here are 5 T cell receptor beta chains from one specimen sequenced in a study of shared clonotypes between healthy human individuals. Sequencing used immunoSEQ multiplex PCR; TCRdb keeps in-frame clones, though not all of them. The sample has about 1 million clones; 65% to 80% are singletons. Material: memory CD4+ T cells sorted from blood. The subset: CD45RA-negative fraction. These receptors were collected from a man younger than 35 in good health.

This clone was observed at least ten times. V gene TRBV9 combines with J gene TRBJ2-5, with D uncertain. CDR3 length: 13 amino acids. Germline loops: CDR1 SGDLS, CDR2 YYNGEE. The germline V and J ends were trimmed by 3 bases and 2 bases, with 8 bases remaining between them. CDR3 loop: CASSAQNQETQYF. The DNA of the CDR3 is TGTGCCAGCAGCGCCCAAAATCAAGAGACCCAGTACTTC.

The J gene is TRBJ1-2, the V gene TRBV29-1; D may be TRBD1 (6 bases). This CDR3 region has 11 residues. The V end was cut by 6 bases, the J end by 13 bases, with 18 bases between. CDR1 SQVTM and CDR2 ANQGSEA come from the germline V gene. CDR3 in amino acids: CSVEGGPAITF. In DNA form, the CDR3 reads TGCAGCGTCGAGGGGGGGCCCGCTATCACCTTC.

The chain links TRBV5-1 to TRBJ1-2, with a possible D match to TRBD1 (6 bases). In germline, CDR1 is SGHRS, CDR2 YFSETQ. This CDR3 is 13 amino acids long. V lost 4 bases and J 5 bases, leaving 12 bases between the germline ends. CDR3 sequence reads: CASSGGVAYGYTF. The CDR3 nucleotides read TGCGCCAGCAGCGGGGGCGTCGCATATGGCTACACCTTC.

The chain employs TRBV4-1 and TRBJ2-3; D is unclear. The CDR3 runs 14 residues. Trimming took 4 bases from V and 2 from J, leaving 10 bases between them. Germline loops: CDR1 MGHRA, CDR2 YSYEKL. CDR3 DNA sequence: TGCGCCAGCAGCCCATCAGGAAACACAGATACGCAGTATTTT. Translation gives CASSPSGNTDTQYF.

The chain couples TRBV2 to TRBJ1-3; D remains unclear. Trimming took off 7 bases at V and 4 bases at J, with 11 bases between the two ends. Germline V gene data show CDR1 as SNHLY and CDR2 as FYNNEI. The CDR3 has 13 residues. The CDR3 bases are TGTGCCAGCACGGAGGTTCGAGGAAACACCATATATTTT. Translation gives CASTEVRGNTIYF. Full variable domain (outside the CDR3, taken from reference TRBV2 and TRBJ1-3): EPEVTQTPSHQVTQMGQEVILRCVPISNHLYFYWYRQILGQKVEFLVSFYNNEISEKSEIFDDQFSVERPDGSNFTLKIRSTKLEDSAMYFCASTEVRGNTIYFGEGSWLTVV.